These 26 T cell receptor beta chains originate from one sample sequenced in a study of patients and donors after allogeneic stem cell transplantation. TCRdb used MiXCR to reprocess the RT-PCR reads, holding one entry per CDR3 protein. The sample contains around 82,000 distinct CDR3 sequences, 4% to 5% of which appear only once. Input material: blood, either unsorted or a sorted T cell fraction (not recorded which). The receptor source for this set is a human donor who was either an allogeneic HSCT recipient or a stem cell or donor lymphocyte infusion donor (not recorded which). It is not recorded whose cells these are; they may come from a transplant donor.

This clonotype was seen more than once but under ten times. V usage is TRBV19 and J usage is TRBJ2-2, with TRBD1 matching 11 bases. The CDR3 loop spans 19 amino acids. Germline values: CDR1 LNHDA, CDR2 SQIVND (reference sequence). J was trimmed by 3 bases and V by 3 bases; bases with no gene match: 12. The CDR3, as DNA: TGTGCCAGTAGTATGAAACTTAGGACAGGGGGCGTCTACACCGGGGAGCTGTTTTTT. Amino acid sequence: CASSMKLRTGGVYTGELFF.

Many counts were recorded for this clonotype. CDR3 DNA: TGTGCCAGCAGCTACGACTCCGTTACCTACGAGCAGTACTTC. Encoded protein: CASSYDSVTYEQYF. V gene TRBV9 combines with J gene TRBJ2-7; D unresolved. Germline V gene lookup returns CDR1 SGDLS and CDR2 YYNGEE. The CDR3 has 14 residues. The V end was cut by 4 bases, the J end by 2 bases, with 13 bases between.

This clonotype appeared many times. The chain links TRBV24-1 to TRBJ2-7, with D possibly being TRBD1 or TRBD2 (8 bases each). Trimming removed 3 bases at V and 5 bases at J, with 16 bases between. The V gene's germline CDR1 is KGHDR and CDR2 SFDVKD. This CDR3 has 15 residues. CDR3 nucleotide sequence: TGTGCCACCAGTGATGGGACAGGCGGGAGGCACGAGCAGTACTTC. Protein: CATSDGTGGRHEQYF.

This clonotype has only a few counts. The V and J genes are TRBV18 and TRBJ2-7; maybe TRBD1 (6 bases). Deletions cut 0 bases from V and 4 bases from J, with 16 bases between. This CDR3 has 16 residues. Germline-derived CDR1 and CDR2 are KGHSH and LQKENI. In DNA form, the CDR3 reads TGTGCCAGCTCACCACCCCCATCGCAGGGGCATTACGAGCAGTACTTC. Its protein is CASSPPPSQGHYEQYF.

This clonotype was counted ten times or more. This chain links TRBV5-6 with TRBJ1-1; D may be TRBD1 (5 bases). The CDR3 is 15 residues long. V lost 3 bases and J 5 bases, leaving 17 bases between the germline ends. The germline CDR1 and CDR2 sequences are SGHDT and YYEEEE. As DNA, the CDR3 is TGTGCCAGCAGCTCCCTTAAAAGGGGCGGGACTGAAGCTTTCTTT. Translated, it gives CASSSLKRGGTEAFF.

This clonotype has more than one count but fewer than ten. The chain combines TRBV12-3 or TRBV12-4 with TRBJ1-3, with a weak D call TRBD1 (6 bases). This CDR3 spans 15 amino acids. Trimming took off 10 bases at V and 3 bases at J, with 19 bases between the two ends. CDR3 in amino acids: CATQGHQGYGNTIYF. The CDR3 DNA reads TGTGCCACCCAGGGGCACCAGGGCTATGGAAACACCATATATTTT.

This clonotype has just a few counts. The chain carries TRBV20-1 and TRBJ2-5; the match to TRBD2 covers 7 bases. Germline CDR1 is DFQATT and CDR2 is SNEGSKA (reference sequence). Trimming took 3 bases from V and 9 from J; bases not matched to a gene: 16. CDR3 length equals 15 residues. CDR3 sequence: CSASLNPGLDSSQYF. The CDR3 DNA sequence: TGCAGTGCTAGCTTGAACCCAGGACTAGATAGTTCCCAGTACTTC.

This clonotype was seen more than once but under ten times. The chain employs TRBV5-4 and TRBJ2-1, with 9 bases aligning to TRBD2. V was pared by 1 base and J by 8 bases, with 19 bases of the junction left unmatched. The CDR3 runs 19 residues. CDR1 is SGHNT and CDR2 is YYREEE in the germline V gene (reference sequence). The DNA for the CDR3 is TGTGCCAGCAGCTTGTCAATATATTCCGGGACTAGCTCCGACTATGAGCAGTTCTTC. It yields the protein CASSLSIYSGTSSDYEQFF.

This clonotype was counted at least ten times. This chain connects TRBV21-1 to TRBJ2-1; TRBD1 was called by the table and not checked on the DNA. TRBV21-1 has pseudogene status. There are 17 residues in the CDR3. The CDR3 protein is CASSKGIRQDVWNEQFF. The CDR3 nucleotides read TGTGCCAGCAGCAAAGGAATACGACAGGATGTTTGGAATGAGCAGTTCTTC.

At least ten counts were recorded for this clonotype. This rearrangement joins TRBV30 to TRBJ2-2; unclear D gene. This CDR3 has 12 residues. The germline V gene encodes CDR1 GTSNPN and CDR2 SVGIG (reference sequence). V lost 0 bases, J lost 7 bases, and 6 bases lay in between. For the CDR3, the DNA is TGTGCCTGGAGTGTAAAGGTCGGGGAGCTGTTTTTT. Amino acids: CAWSVKVGELFF. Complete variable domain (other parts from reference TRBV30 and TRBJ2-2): SQTIHQWPATLVQPVGSPLSLECTVEGTSNPNLYWYRQAAGRGLQLLFYSVGIGQISSEVPQNLSASRPQDRQFILSSKKLLLSDSGFYLCAWSVKVGELFFGEGSRLTVL.

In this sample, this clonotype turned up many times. The CDR3 loop reads CASSWTADQETQYF. DNA of the CDR3: TGTGCCAGCAGTTGGACAGCGGACCAAGAGACCCAGTACTTC. The chain combines TRBV12-3 or TRBV12-4 with TRBJ2-5, with D perhaps TRBD1 (6 bases). The CDR3 runs to 14 residues. Trimming left V 4 bases short and J 0 bases short, with 9 bases between.

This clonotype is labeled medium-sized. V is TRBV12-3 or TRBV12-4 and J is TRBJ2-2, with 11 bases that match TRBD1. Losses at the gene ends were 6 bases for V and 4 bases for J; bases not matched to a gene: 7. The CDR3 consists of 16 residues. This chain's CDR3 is CASSRTGGRSTGELFF. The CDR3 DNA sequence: TGTGCCAGCAGCCGGACAGGGGGCCGAAGCACCGGGGAGCTGTTTTTT.

CDR3: CASSDRQGASKAFF. As DNA, the CDR3 is TGTGCCAGCAGCGATCGACAGGGGGCGTCGAAAGCTTTCTTT. The J gene is TRBJ1-1, the V gene TRBV5-4; 10 nucleotides line up with TRBD1. Trimming took 4 bases from V and 9 from J; bases not matched to a gene: 9. The CDR3 has 14 amino acids. Germline CDR1 and CDR2: SGHNT and YYREEE (reference sequence).

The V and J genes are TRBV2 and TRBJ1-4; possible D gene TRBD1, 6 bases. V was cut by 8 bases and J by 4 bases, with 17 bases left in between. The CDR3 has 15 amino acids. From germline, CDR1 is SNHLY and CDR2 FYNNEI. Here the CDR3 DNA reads TGTGCCAGCGCCCATACACAGGGACATAATGAAAAACTGTTTTTT. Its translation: CASAHTQGHNEKLFF.

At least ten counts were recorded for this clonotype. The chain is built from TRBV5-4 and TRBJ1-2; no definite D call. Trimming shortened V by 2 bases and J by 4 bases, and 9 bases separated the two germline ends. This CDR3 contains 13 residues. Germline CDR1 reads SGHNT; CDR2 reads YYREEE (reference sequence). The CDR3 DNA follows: TGTGCCAGCAGCTTCTCAGGAATCTATGGCTACACCTTC. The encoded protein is CASSFSGIYGYTF.

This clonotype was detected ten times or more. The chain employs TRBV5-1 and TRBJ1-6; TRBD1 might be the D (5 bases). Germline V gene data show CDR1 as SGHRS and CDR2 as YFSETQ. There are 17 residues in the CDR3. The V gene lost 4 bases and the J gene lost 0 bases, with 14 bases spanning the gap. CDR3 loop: CASSATGWSSYNSPLHF. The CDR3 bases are TGCGCCAGCAGCGCTACAGGTTGGAGCTCCTATAATTCACCCCTCCACTTT.

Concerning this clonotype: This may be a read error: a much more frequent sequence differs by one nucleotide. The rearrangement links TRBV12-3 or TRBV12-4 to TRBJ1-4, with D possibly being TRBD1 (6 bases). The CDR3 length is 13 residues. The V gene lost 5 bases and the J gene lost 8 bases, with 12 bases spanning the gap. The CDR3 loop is CASSTQDREKLFF. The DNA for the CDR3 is TGTGCCAGCAGTACCCAGGACAGAGAAAAACTGTTTTTT.

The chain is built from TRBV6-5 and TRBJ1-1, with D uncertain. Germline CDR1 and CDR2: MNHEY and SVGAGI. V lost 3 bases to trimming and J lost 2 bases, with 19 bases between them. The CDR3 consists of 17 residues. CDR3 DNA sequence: TGTGCCAGCAGTTATACCCGAACTACTACCGTTAACACTGAAGCTTTCTTT. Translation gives CASSYTRTTTVNTEAFF.

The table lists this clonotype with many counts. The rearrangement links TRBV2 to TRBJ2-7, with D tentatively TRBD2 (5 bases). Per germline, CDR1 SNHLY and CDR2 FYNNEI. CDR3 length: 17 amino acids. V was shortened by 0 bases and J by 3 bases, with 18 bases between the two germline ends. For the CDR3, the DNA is TGTGCCAGCAGTGAAGCCGGTCGCCGGACGGGAAGCTACGAGCAGTACTTC. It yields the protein CASSEAGRRTGSYEQYF.

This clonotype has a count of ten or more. In DNA form, the CDR3 reads TGCAGTGCTCCCCGCCCTAGACTAGCGGGGGTCCACCTGGGCACCGGGGAGCTGTTTTTT. This translates into CSAPRPRLAGVHLGTGELFF. The chain employs TRBV20-1 and TRBJ2-2, with 12 bases matching TRBD2. The CDR3 totals 20 residues. The V gene's germline CDR1 is DFQATT and CDR2 SNEGSKA (reference sequence). V shed 5 bases, J shed 4 bases, and the junction held 20 bases outside the gene matches.

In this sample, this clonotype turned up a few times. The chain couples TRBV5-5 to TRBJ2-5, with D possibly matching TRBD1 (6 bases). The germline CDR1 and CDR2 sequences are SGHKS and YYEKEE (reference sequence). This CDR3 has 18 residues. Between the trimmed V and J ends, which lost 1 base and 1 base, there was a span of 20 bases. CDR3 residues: CASSLLTGTGSFQETQYF. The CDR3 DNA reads TGTGCCAGCAGCTTGTTAACAGGGACCGGTTCCTTCCAAGAGACCCAGTACTTC. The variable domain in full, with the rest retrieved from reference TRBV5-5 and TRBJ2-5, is DAGVTQSPTHLIKTRGQQVTLRCSPISGHKSVSWYQQVLGQGPQFIFQYYEKEERGRGNFPDRFSARQFPNYSSELNVNALLLGDSALYLCASSLLTGTGSFQETQYFGPGTRLLVL.

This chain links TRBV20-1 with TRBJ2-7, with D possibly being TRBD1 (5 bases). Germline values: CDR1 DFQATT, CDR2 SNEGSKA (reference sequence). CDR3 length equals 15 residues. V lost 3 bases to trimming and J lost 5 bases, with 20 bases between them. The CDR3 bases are TGCAGTGCTAGGGGTAAAAAAGGGGCGAGCGACGAGCAGTACTTC. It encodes CSARGKKGASDEQYF.

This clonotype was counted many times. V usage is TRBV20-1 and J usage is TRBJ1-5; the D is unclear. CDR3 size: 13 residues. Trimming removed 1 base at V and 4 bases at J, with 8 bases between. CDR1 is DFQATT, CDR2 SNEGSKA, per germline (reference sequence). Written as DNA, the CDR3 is TGCAGTGCTAGAGCCGACGGTAATCAGCCCCAGCATTTT. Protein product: CSARADGNQPQHF.

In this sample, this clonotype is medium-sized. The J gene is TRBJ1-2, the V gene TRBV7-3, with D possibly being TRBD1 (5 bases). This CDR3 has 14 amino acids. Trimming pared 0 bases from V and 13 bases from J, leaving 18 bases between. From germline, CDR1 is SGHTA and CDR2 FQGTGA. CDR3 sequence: CASSLTRRGTATTF. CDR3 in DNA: TGTGCCAGCAGCTTAACGAGGAGGGGAACCGCTACCACCTTC.

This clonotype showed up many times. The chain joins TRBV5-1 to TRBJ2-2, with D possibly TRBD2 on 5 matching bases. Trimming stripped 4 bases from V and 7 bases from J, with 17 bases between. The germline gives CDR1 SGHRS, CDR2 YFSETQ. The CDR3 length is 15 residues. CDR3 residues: CASSPRRGLRGELFF. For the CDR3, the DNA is TGCGCCAGCAGCCCTCGTCGAGGGTTACGCGGGGAGCTGTTTTTT.

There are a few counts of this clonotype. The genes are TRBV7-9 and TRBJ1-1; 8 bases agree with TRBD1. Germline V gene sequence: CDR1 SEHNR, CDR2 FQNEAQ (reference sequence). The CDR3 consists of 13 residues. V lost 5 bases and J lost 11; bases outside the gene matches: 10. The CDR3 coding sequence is TGTGCCAGCAGCCCCGGACAGGGTGAGTTGGCTTTCTTT. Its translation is CASSPGQGELAFF.